Here is one TCR beta chain with its context. The data derive from a study of OX40 agonist ivuxolimab in advanced cancers. This table comes from immunoSEQ multiplex PCR, and its TCRdb copy is limited to in-frame clones, with some not included. The sample carries over 45,000 clones, roughly 83% recorded once. The V segment lost 4 bases and the J segment 7 bases; nucleotides outside the gene matches: 3. Germline V gives CDR1 MDHEN, CDR2 SYDVKM. This CDR3 has 13 amino acids. The V call is TRBV28, the J call TRBJ2-1, with 8 bases fitting TRBD1. This TCR derives from an adult with an advanced solid tumor such as melanoma, head and neck, liver or kidney cancer. The material was CD4+ or CD8+ T cells sorted from blood, obtained in a trial of the OX40 agonist ivuxolimab. The CDR3 sequence: CASSWTGQNEQFF. DNA for the CDR3: TGTGCCAGCAGTTGGACAGGGCAGAATGAGCAGTTCTTC.